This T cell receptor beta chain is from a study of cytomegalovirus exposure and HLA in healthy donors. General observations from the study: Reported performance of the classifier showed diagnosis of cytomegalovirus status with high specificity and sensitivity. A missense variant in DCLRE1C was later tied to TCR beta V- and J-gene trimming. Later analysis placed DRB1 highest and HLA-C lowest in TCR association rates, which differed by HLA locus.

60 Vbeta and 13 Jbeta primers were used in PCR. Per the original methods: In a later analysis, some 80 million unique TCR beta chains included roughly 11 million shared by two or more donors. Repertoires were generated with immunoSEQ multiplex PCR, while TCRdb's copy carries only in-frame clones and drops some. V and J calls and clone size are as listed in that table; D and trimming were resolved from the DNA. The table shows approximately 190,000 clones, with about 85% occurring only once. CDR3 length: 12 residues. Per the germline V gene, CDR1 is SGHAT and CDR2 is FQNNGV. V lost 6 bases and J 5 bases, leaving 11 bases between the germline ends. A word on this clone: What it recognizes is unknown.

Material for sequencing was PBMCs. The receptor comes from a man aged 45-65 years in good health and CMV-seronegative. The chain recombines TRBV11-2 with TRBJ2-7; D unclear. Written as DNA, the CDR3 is TGTGCCAGCAGTTTGTTTTCGGACGAGCAGTACTTC. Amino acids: CASSLFSDEQYF.